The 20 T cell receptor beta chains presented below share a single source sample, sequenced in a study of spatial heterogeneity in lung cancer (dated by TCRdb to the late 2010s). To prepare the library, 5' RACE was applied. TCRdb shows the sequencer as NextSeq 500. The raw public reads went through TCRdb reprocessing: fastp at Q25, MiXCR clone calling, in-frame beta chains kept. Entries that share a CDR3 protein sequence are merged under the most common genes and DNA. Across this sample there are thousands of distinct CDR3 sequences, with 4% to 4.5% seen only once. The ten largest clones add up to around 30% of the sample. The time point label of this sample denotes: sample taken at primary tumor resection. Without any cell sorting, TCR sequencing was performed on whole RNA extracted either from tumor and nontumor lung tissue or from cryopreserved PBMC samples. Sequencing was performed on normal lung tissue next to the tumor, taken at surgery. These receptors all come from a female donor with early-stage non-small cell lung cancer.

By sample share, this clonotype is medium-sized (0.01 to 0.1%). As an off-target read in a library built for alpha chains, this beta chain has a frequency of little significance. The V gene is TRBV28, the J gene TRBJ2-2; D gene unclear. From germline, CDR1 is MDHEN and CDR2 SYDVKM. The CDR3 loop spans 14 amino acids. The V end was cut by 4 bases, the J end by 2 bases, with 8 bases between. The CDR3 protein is CASSSTGNTGELFF. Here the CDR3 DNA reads TGTGCCAGCAGTTCCACGGGTAACACCGGGGAGCTGTTTTTT.

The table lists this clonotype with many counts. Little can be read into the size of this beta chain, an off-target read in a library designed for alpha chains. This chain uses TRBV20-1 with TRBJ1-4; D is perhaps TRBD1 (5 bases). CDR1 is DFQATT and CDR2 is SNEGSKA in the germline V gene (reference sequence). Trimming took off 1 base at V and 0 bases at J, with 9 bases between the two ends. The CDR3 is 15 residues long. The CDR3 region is CSARGRDPTNEKLFF. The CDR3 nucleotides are TGCAGTGCTAGAGGGCGGGACCCAACTAATGAAAAACTGTTTTTT.

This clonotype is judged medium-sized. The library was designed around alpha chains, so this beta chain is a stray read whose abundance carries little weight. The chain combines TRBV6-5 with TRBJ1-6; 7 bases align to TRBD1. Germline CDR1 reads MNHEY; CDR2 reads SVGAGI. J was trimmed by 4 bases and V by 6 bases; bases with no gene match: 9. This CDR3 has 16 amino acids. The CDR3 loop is CASRKGPGQYNSPLHF. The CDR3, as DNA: TGTGCCAGCAGAAAGGGGCCGGGACAGTATAATTCACCCCTCCACTTT.

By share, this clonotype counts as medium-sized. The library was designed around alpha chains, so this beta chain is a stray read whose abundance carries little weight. Here the CDR3 reads CASSLGTEAFF. The CDR3 nucleotides are TGTGCCAGCTCATTGGGGACTGAAGCTTTCTTT. V usage is TRBV6-2 or TRBV6-3 and J usage is TRBJ1-1; D is unresolved. Looked up from germline, CDR1 is MNHEY and CDR2 is SVGEGT. Trimming took 8 bases from V and 5 from J, leaving 9 bases between them. CDR3 size: 11 residues.

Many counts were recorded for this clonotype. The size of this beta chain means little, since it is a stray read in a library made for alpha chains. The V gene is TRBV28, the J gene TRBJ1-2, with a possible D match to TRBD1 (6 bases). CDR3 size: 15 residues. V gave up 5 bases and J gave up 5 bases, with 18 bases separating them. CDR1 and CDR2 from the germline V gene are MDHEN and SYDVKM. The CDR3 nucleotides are TGTGCCAGCAGTCTAACACAGGGAGGGGGATATGGCTACACCTTC. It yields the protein CASSLTQGGGYGYTF.

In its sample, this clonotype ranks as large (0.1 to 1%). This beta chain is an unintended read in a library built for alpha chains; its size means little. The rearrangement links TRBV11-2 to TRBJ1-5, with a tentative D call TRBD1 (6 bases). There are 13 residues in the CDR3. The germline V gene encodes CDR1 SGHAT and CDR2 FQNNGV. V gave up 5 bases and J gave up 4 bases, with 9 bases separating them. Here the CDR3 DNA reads TGTGCCAGCAGCGAAGACAGGAATCAGCCCCAGCATTTT. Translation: CASSEDRNQPQHF.

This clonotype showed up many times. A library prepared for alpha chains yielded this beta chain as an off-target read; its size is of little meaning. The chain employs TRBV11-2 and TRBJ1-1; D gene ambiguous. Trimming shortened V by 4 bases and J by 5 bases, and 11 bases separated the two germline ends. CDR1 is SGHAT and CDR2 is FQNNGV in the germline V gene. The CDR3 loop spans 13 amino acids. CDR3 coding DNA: TGTGCCAGCAGCTCGCAAGGCAGTACTGAAGCTTTCTTT. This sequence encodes CASSSQGSTEAFF. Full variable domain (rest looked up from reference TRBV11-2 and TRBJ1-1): EAGVAQSPRYKIIEKRQSVAFWCNPISGHATLYWYQQILGQGPKLLIQFQNNGVVDDSQLPKDRFSAERLKGVDSTLKIQPAKLEDSAVYLCASSSQGSTEAFFGQGTRLTVV.

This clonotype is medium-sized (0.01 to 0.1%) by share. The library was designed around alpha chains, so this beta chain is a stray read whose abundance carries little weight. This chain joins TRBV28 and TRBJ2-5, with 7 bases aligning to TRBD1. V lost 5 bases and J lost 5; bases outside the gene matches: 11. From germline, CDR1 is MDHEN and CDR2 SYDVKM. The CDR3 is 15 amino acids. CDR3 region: CASSPPDRPGETQYF. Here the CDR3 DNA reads TGTGCCAGCAGTCCCCCGGACAGGCCGGGGGAGACCCAGTACTTC.

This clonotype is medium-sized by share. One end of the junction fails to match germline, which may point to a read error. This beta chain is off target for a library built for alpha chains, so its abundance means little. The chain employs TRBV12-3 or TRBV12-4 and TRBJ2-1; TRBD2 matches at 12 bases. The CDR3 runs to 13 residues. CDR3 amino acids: CASSLAGGDEQFF. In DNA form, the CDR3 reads TGTGCCAGCAGTCTAGCGGGGGGGGATGAGCAGTTCTTC.

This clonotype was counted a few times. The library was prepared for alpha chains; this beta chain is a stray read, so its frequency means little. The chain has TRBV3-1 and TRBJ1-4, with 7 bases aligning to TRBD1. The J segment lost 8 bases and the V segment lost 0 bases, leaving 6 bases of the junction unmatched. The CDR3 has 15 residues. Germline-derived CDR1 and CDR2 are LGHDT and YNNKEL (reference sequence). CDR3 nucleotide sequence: TGTGCCAGCAGCCAAGAAGACAGGGTGGGCGAAAAACTGTTTTTT. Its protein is CASSQEDRVGEKLFF.

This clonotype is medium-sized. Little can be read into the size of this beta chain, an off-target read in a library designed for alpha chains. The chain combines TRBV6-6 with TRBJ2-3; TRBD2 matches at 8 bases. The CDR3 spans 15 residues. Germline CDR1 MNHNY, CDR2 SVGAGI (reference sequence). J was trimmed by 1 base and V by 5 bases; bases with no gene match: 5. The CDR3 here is CASSVPGGGTDTQYF. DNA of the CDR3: TGTGCCAGCAGTGTCCCGGGAGGGGGCACAGATACGCAGTATTTT.

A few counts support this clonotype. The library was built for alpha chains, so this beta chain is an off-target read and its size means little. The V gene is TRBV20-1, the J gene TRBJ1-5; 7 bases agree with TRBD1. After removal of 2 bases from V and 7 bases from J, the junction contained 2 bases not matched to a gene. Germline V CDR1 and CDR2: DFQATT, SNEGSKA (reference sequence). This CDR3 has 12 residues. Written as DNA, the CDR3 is TGCAGTGCTAGAATAGGGGGCCAGCCCCAGCATTTT. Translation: CSARIGGQPQHF.

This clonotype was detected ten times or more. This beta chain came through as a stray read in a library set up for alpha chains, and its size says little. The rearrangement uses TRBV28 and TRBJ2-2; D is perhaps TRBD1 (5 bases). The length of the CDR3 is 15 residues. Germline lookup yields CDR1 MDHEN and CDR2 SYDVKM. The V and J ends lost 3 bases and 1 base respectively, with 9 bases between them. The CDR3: CASSFLQGNTGELFF. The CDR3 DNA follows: TGTGCCAGCAGTTTTTTGCAGGGGAACACCGGGGAGCTGTTTTTT.

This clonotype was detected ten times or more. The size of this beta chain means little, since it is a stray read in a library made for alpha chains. CDR3 in DNA: TGCGCCAGCAGCCCCCGGGAGGGTGAGTACTTC. This codes for CASSPREGEYF. The chain links TRBV5-1 to TRBJ2-7; 8 nucleotides agree with TRBD2. In germline, CDR1 is SGHRS, CDR2 YFSETQ. The junction had 5 bases not matched to a gene; V was cut back by 4 bases and J by 11 bases. The CDR3 totals 11 residues.

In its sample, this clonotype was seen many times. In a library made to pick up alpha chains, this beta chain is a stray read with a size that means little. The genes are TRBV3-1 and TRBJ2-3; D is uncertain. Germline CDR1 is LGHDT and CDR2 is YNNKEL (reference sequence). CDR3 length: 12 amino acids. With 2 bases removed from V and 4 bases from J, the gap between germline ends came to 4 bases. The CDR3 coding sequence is TGTGCCAGCAGCCAAAGGGCAGATACGCAGTATTTT. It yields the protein CASSQRADTQYF.

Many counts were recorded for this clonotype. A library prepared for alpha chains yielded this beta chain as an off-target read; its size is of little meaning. CDR3 loop: CASRAGLAGDETQYF. The CDR3 coding sequence is TGTGCCAGCAGGGCGGGACTAGCGGGGGATGAGACCCAGTACTTC. V and J are TRBV2 and TRBJ2-5; 14 bases line up with TRBD2. The CDR3 is 15 amino acids. The germline gives CDR1 SNHLY, CDR2 FYNNEI. V shed 6 bases, J shed 5 bases, and the junction held 5 bases outside the gene matches.

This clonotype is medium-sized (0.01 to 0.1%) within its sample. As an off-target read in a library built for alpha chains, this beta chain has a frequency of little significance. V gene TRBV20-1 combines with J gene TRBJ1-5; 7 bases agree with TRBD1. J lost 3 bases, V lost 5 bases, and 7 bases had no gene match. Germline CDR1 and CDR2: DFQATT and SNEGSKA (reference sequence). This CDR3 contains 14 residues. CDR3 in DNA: TGCAGTGCTTCCGGGACAGTCGACAATCAGCCCCAGCATTTT. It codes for CSASGTVDNQPQHF.

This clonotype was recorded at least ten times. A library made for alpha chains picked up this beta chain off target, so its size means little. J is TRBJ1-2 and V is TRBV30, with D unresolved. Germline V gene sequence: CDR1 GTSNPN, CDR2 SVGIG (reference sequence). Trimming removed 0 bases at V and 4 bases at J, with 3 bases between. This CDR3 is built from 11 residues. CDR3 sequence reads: CAWSVGYGYTF. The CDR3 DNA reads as TGTGCCTGGAGTGTAGGCTATGGCTACACCTTC.

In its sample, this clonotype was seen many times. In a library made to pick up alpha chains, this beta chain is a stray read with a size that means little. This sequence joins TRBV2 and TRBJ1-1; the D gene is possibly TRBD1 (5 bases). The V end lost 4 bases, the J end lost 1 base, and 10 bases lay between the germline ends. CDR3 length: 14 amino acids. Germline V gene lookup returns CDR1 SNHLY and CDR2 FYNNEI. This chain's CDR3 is CASSVKGWNTEAFF. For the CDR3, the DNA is TGTGCCAGCAGTGTCAAGGGGTGGAACACTGAAGCTTTCTTT.

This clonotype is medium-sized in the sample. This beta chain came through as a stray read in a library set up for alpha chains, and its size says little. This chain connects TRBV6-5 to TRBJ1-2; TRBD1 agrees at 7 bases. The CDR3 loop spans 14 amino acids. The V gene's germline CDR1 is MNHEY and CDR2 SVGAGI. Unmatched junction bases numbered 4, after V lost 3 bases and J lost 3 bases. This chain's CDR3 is CASSYTQGDYGYTF. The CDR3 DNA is TGTGCCAGCAGTTATACGCAGGGGGACTATGGCTACACCTTC.